These 27 T cell receptor beta chains were sequenced from one sample in a study of blood T cells in healthy people across ages. A second PCR of 7 to 11 cycles used a sample-barcoded 5' primer and a J-beta primer mix. TCRdb used MiXCR to reprocess the 5' RACE reads, holding one entry per CDR3 protein. Of over 1,200,000 distinct CDR3 sequences listed, approximately 59% are singletons. Sequencing used blood. The receptors were gathered from a man aged 18 to 29 in good health.

This clonotype was seen many times. This sequence joins TRBV6-5 and TRBJ2-1, with D perhaps matching TRBD2 (7 bases). This CDR3 is built from 14 residues. V was shortened by 6 bases and J by 6 bases, with 15 bases between the two germline ends. From germline, CDR1 is MNHEY and CDR2 SVGAGI. For the CDR3, the DNA is TGTGCCAGCAGCTACGGGGGAGGGGGCAATGAGCAGTTCTTC. Translation gives CASSYGGGGNEQFF.

The chain has TRBV20-1 and TRBJ2-7, with D possibly matching TRBD2 (6 bases). V was trimmed by 6 bases and J by 7 bases, leaving 25 bases between them. The germline gives CDR1 DFQATT, CDR2 SNEGSKA (reference sequence). The CDR3 is made up of 15 amino acids. CDR3 DNA: TGCAGTGCCGCCAGAGGGTTCGGAGGGGCGAATGAGCAGTACTTC. Protein product: CSAARGFGGANEQYF.

V gene TRBV27 combines with J gene TRBJ2-1, with TRBD2 matching over 10 bases. CDR1 is MNHEY and CDR2 is SMNVEV in the germline V gene (reference sequence). The J segment lost 2 bases and the V segment lost 2 bases, leaving 3 bases of the junction unmatched. The CDR3 covers 16 residues. The CDR3 DNA reads TGTGCCAGCAGTTTAACAGCGGGGGGGCCCTACAATGAGCAGTTCTTC. Translating it yields CASSLTAGGPYNEQFF.

The chain recombines TRBV20-1 with TRBJ2-2; 10 nucleotides line up with TRBD2. This CDR3 comprises 17 residues. Germline V gene data show CDR1 as DFQATT and CDR2 as SNEGSKA (reference sequence). Trimming took 0 bases from V and 7 from J; bases not matched to a gene: 11. For the CDR3, the DNA is TGCAGTGCTAGAGATAGTGGACTAGCGGTGCGAGGCGGGGAGCTGTTTTTT. Amino acid sequence: CSARDSGLAVRGGELFF.

The chain is built from TRBV7-8 and TRBJ2-1; TRBD2 agrees at 7 bases. In germline, CDR1 is SGHVS, CDR2 FQNEAQ. The CDR3 spans 13 residues. V trimming: 6 bases; J trimming: 7 bases; junction bases outside the gene matches: 6. CDR3: CASSWTSWNEQFF. CDR3 DNA: TGTGCCAGCAGTTGGACTAGTTGGAATGAGCAGTTCTTC.

J is TRBJ2-1 and V is TRBV2; the D is unclear. This CDR3 spans 13 amino acids. The V end was cut by 5 bases, the J end by 4 bases, with 9 bases between. Germline CDR1 and CDR2: SNHLY and FYNNEI. The CDR3 DNA is TGTGCCAGCAGTTACCTCAGGTACAATGAGCAGTTCTTC. It is translated as CASSYLRYNEQFF.

This sequence joins TRBV6-1 and TRBJ2-1; 12 bases are shared with TRBD2. This CDR3 comprises 17 residues. Germline assignment: CDR1 MNHNS and CDR2 SASEGT. V lost 6 bases to trimming and J lost 4 bases; unmatched junction nucleotides: 10. CDR3 sequence: CASSPQSGTSGYNEQFF. The CDR3 DNA sequence: TGTGCCAGCAGCCCTCAGTCGGGGACTAGCGGGTACAATGAGCAGTTCTTC.

The rearrangement uses TRBV29-1 and TRBJ1-3; TRBD1 is a possible D gene (6 bases). The germline CDR1 and CDR2 sequences are SQVTM and ANQGSEA. This CDR3 spans 14 amino acids. V lost 5 bases, J lost 4 bases, and 15 bases lay in between. CDR3 region: CSVRTGLGGNTIYF. DNA for the CDR3: TGCAGCGTTCGAACAGGGCTAGGGGGAAACACCATATATTTT.

V usage is TRBV6-1 and J usage is TRBJ1-1; perhaps TRBD1 as D (6 bases). Per the germline V gene, CDR1 is MNHNS and CDR2 is SASEGT. V lost 8 bases and J lost 3, with 19 bases in between. This CDR3 is built from 15 residues. Here the CDR3 reads CASLPSLGGHTEAFF. CDR3 DNA: TGTGCCAGCCTACCGTCCTTGGGGGGGCACACTGAAGCTTTCTTT.

This chain connects TRBV20-1 to TRBJ2-7; 10 nucleotides agree with TRBD2. Per the germline V gene, CDR1 is DFQATT and CDR2 is SNEGSKA (reference sequence). The CDR3 length is 17 residues. Trimming removed 5 bases from V and 5 bases from J; junction bases left unmatched: 18. The CDR3 is CSALGRSLAGVSHEQYF. The CDR3 DNA is TGCAGTGCTCTAGGCCGCTCCCTAGCGGGAGTTTCCCACGAGCAGTACTTC.

The CDR3 loop reads CASSEYRDRANYGYTF. CDR3 nucleotides: TGTGCCAGCAGTGAATACCGGGACAGGGCTAACTATGGCTACACCTTC. This chain connects TRBV27 to TRBJ1-2, with 9 bases identical to TRBD1. Germline V gene sequence: CDR1 MNHEY, CDR2 SMNVEV (reference sequence). With V trimmed by 5 bases and J by 0 bases, 7 bases remained unmatched. The CDR3 loop spans 16 amino acids.

This clonotype came up a few times. The genes are TRBV4-1 and TRBJ2-4, with D perhaps being TRBD1 or TRBD2 (5 bases each). The CDR3 extends over 15 amino acids. The germline V gene has CDR1 MGHRA and CDR2 YSYEKL. V lost 3 bases, J lost 13 bases, and 22 bases lay in between. As DNA, the CDR3 is TGCGCCAGCAGCCAGGCAGAAGGGACGCCTGGGGAGCAGTACTTC. The encoded protein is CASSQAEGTPGEQYF.

The rearrangement joins TRBV2 to TRBJ2-4, with a weak D call TRBD2 (5 bases). CDR1 is SNHLY, CDR2 FYNNEI, per germline. V dropped 6 bases and J dropped 5 bases, with 11 bases sitting between them. This CDR3 comprises 13 residues. CDR3 residues: CASRHQEENIQYF. The CDR3 nucleotides read TGTGCCAGCAGGCATCAGGAGGAAAACATTCAGTACTTC.

This clonotype was seen a few times. The J gene is TRBJ2-4, the V gene TRBV29-1; 8 bases match TRBD1. The DNA end favors TRBJ2-7, so the J call may be wrong. This CDR3 comprises 13 residues. Germline V lookup: CDR1 SQVTM, CDR2 ANQGSEA. Written as DNA, the CDR3 is TGCAGCGTTGCCTGGACAGGGACCAGCGAGCAGTACTTC. Its protein is CSVAWTGTSEQYF.

This clonotype occurred once. V and J are TRBV6-2 or TRBV6-3 and TRBJ2-1; D remains unclear. V was shortened by 6 bases and J by 6 bases, with 12 bases between the two germline ends. Per germline, CDR1 MNHEY and CDR2 SVGEGT. The CDR3 covers 13 residues. CDR3 loop: CASSRIRSNEQFF. The CDR3 bases are TGTGCCAGCAGCAGGATTAGAAGCAATGAGCAGTTCTTC.

In its sample, this clonotype was seen a few times. V usage is TRBV24-1 and J usage is TRBJ1-5; D gene unclear. Germline-derived CDR1 and CDR2 are KGHDR and SFDVKD. Trimming stripped 10 bases from V and 3 bases from J, with 15 bases between. This CDR3 is built from 14 residues. CDR3 region: CATSVSGINQPQHF. DNA of the CDR3: TGTGCCACAAGCGTCAGCGGAATCAATCAGCCCCAGCATTTT.

The chain employs TRBV20-1 and TRBJ1-2, with D possibly matching TRBD1 (6 bases). V shed 3 bases and J shed 1 base, with 15 bases lying between them. The CDR3 loop spans 15 amino acids. The germline gives CDR1 DFQATT, CDR2 SNEGSKA (reference sequence). CDR3 coding DNA: TGCAGTGCTAGGGACAGAACGGACAGTAACTATGGCTACACCTTC. Translation: CSARDRTDSNYGYTF.

J is TRBJ1-1 and V is TRBV10-3; no definite D call. The CDR3 is 13 residues long. V lost 3 bases, J lost 3 bases, and 8 bases lay in between. Germline lookup yields CDR1 ENHRY and CDR2 SYGVKD. The CDR3 nucleotides are TGTGCCATCAGTGAACCCGGGGACACTGAAGCTTTCTTT. This gives the protein CAISEPGDTEAFF.

This clonotype has more than one count but fewer than ten. The chain couples TRBV6-2 or TRBV6-3 to TRBJ2-7; D possibly corresponds to TRBD2 (6 bases). The CDR3 contains 15 residues. V was shortened by 6 bases and J by 4 bases, with 19 bases between the two germline ends. Germline V lookup: CDR1 MNHEY, CDR2 SVGEGT. The CDR3 sequence is CASSQVETSRYEQYF. DNA for the CDR3: TGTGCCAGCAGCCAGGTTGAGACTAGTCGGTACGAGCAGTACTTC.

Turning to this clonotype: A read error may produce the germline difference seen at one junction end. V and J are TRBV7-9 and TRBJ2-7; tentative D call: TRBD2 (6 bases). CDR3 length equals 13 residues. Germline-derived CDR1 and CDR2 are SEHNR and FQNEAQ (reference sequence). This CDR3 is CVSSLAARYEQYF. DNA of the CDR3: TGTGTCAGCAGCTTAGCGGCTAGGTACGAGCAGTACTTC. Based on the CDR3 plus reference TRBV7-9 and TRBJ2-7, the full variable domain is DTGVSQNPRHKITKRGQNVTFRCDPISEHNRLYWYRQTLGQGPEFLTYFQNEAQLEKSRLLSDRFSAERPKGSFSTLEIQRTEQGDSAMYLCVSSLAARYEQYFGPGTRLTVT.

The chain carries TRBV4-1 and TRBJ2-7, with TRBD1 identical over 9 bases. With 0 bases clipped from V and 6 bases from J, the junction kept 3 bases outside the gene matches. Germline CDR1 MGHRA, CDR2 YSYEKL. This CDR3 contains 14 residues. CDR3: CASSQDKQGAEQYF. DNA of the CDR3: TGCGCCAGCAGCCAAGACAAACAGGGGGCCGAGCAGTACTTC.

This chain uses TRBV7-2 with TRBJ2-7; D is uncertain. The V end lost 10 bases, the J end lost 0 bases, and 13 bases lay between the germline ends. The germline gives CDR1 SGHTA, CDR2 FQGNSA. The CDR3 runs to 13 residues. The CDR3 region has the DNA TGTGCCACCGGTACAGCGCACTCCTACGAGCAGTACTTC. It codes for CATGTAHSYEQYF.

The rearrangement uses TRBV13 and TRBJ1-2, with D possibly being TRBD1 (6 bases). The CDR3 covers 18 residues. V lost 4 bases and J lost 6, with 27 bases in between. Germline V gives CDR1 PRHDT, CDR2 FYEKMQ (reference sequence). In DNA, the CDR3 is TGTGCCAGCAGCTCTAGTACTAATCAGGGGATATTGATTAATGGCTACACCTTC. This sequence encodes CASSSSTNQGILINGYTF.

In nucleotides, the CDR3 is TGCAGTGCTAGAACGACAGGGTGGGAGACCCAGTACTTC. Its translation: CSARTTGWETQYF. The chain uses TRBV20-1 and TRBJ2-5; 7 bases map to TRBD1. CDR3 length: 13 residues. J lost 5 bases, V lost 2 bases, and 5 bases had no gene match. Germline values: CDR1 DFQATT, CDR2 SNEGSKA (reference sequence).

The V gene is TRBV20-1, the J gene TRBJ2-7, with 8 bases lining up with TRBD2. J gave up 5 bases and V 3 bases, and 9 bases lay outside the gene matches. The length of the CDR3 is 14 residues. Germline loops: CDR1 DFQATT, CDR2 SNEGSKA (reference sequence). CDR3 coding DNA: TGCAGTGCTAGGGTCTTTGGTAGCGGGAACGAGCAGTACTTC. This encodes CSARVFGSGNEQYF.

The genes are TRBV12-3 or TRBV12-4 and TRBJ2-3; 13 bases align to TRBD2. The CDR3 spans 16 residues. Trimming at V came to 3 bases and at J to 7 bases, leaving 7 bases not matched to a gene. The CDR3 sequence is CASSLGLAGRKNTQYF. For the CDR3, the DNA is TGTGCCAGCAGTTTGGGACTAGCGGGGAGGAAAAATACGCAGTATTTT.

About this clonotype itself: The junction does not match germline at one end; this may be a read error. CDR3 in amino acids: CASSSSGRSTDAQYF. CDR3 sequence (DNA): TGTGCCAGCAGTTCTAGCGGGAGGAGCACAGATGCGCAGTATTTT. J is TRBJ2-3 and V is TRBV12-3 or TRBV12-4; 11 nucleotides match TRBD2. The CDR3 is made up of 15 amino acids.